These T cell receptor beta chains were read from a single sample in a study of T cell changes during pregnancy in multiple sclerosis. Libraries were prepared by immunoSEQ multiplex PCR; TCRdb keeps only in-frame clonotypes and omits some of them. The sample has approximately 80,000 clones, about 94% seen once. The specimen was peripheral blood, collected in the third trimester of pregnancy. These receptors originate from a female donor with multiple sclerosis, enrolled in a pregnancy study. Each CDR3 is given with its conserved first and last residue. Each record gives: J gene, D gene, V gene, clone size, CDR3 protein, CDR3 DNA. D genes are given only for firm matches. The listing skips clone size in some rows; elsewhere it reads once, few, many or a size class.

TRBJ2-7 TRBD1 TRBV10-3 . CAITTGGYEQYF TGTGCCATCACGACAGGGGGTTACGAGCAGTACTTC
TRBJ2-1 TRBD2 TRBV7-2 . CASRKTSGGHNEQFF TGTGCCAGCAGGAAGACTAGCGGGGGGCATAATGAGCAGTTCTTC
TRBJ2-4 TRBD2 TRBV5-8 . CASSNSGLAKNIQYF TGTGCCAGCAGCAATAGCGGGTTAGCCAAAAACATTCAGTACTTC
TRBJ1-1 . TRBV18 once CASSRDGSMNTEAFF TGTGCCAGCTCGCGGGACGGATCCATGAACACTGAAGCTTTCTTT
TRBJ1-5 . TRBV7-2 few CASSPARGGNQPQHF TGTGCCAGCAGCCCGGCACGGGGAGGCAATCAGCCCCAGCATTTT
TRBJ1-1 . TRBV9 . CASSGVIGGNTEAFF TGTGCCAGCAGCGGAGTGATCGGGGGGAACACTGAAGCTTTCTTT
TRBJ2-7 TRBD2 TRBV9 . CASSSGGPYEQYF TGTGCCAGCAGTAGCGGGGGACCCTACGAGCAGTACTTC
TRBJ1-3 TRBD1 TRBV2 . CASRPGQGSFGNTIYF TGTGCCAGTCGGCCGGGACAGGGGAGTTTTGGAAACACCATATATTTT
TRBJ2-2 . TRBV13 . CASSLGRGIPTGELFF TGTGCCAGCAGCTTAGGCCGGGGGATTCCCACCGGGGAGCTGTTTTTT
TRBJ2-7 . TRBV4-1 . CASSQDGLQGIYEQYF TGCGCCAGCAGCCAAGATGGCTTACAGGGTATCTACGAGCAGTACTTC
TRBJ2-3 TRBD2 TRBV7-9 . CASSQIAGGADTQYF TGTGCCAGCAGTCAAATCGCGGGGGGCGCAGATACGCAGTATTTT
TRBJ2-1 TRBD2 TRBV5-6 . CASSSGLAGVYNEQFF TGTGCCAGCAGCTCGGGACTAGCGGGGGTGTACAATGAGCAGTTCTTC
TRBJ2-7 TRBD1 TRBV7-2 once CASSLGGTGSYEQYF TGTGCCAGCAGCTTGGGGGGGACAGGGTCCTACGAGCAGTACTTC
TRBJ2-3 . TRBV6-5 . CASRRGDTQYF TGTGCCAGCAGGAGGGGGGATACGCAGTATTTT
TRBJ2-5 . TRBV7-9 . CASSRGGVETQYF TGTGCCAGCAGCAGGGGGGGGGTAGAGACCCAGTACTTC
TRBJ2-1 TRBD2 TRBV5-1 . CASSPGLAGYNEQFF TGCGCCAGCAGCCCAGGACTAGCTGGATACAATGAGCAGTTCTTC
TRBJ2-3 . TRBV9 few CASSVAQGGPDTQYF TGTGCCAGCAGCGTAGCCCAGGGTGGTCCAGATACGCAGTATTTT
TRBJ2-7 TRBD1 TRBV5-1 . CASSPRDRAYEQYF TGCGCCAGCAGCCCCCGGGACAGGGCCTACGAGCAGTACTTC
TRBJ2-3 . TRBV7-8 . CASSFSGGADTQYF TGTGCCAGCAGCTTTTCGGGGGGCGCGGATACGCAGTATTTT
TRBJ1-2 . TRBV5-1 . CASSLVFDAEDRENYGYTF TGCGCCAGCAGCTTGGTCTTTGACGCGGAGGATAGGGAGAACTATGGCTACACCTTC
TRBJ2-1 . TRBV4-1 . CASSQQLSRGPARQFF TGCGCCAGCAGCCAACAGCTGTCGCGGGGCCCGGCTAGGCAGTTCTTC
TRBJ2-7 TRBD1 TRBV5-6 once CASSYDRDDEQYF TGTGCCAGCAGCTATGACAGGGATGACGAGCAGTACTTC
TRBJ1-3 . TRBV19 . CASKAGTQTVSGNTIYF TGTGCCAGTAAGGCGGGTACCCAAACGGTGTCTGGAAACACCATATATTTT
TRBJ2-1 TRBD1 TRBV27 . CASSLYTGVDEQFF TGTGCCAGCAGTTTATATACAGGGGTGGATGAGCAGTTCTTC
TRBJ2-7 TRBD1 TRBV6-1 . CASEGTGVEQYF TGTGCCAGCGAAGGGACAGGGGTCGAGCAGTACTTC
TRBJ2-1 TRBD2 TRBV6-1 . CASSRTSGNYNEQFF TGTGCCAGCAGCCGGACTAGCGGGAACTACAATGAGCAGTTCTTC
TRBJ1-5 TRBD1 TRBV6-6 . CASSKTGDRQPQHF TGTGCCAGCAGTAAGACAGGGGATCGTCAGCCCCAGCATTTT
TRBJ2-7 . TRBV5-1 . CASSLGQWVQPDYEQYF TGCGCCAGCAGCTTGGGGCAGTGGGTACAGCCAGACTACGAGCAGTACTTC
TRBJ1-3 . TRBV29-1 . CSVASQGNTIYF TGCAGCGTCGCCTCACAAGGAAACACCATATATTTT
TRBJ2-3 . TRBV18 . CASSFGVQSDTQYF TGTGCCAGCTCATTCGGGGTTCAGTCAGATACGCAGTATTTT
TRBJ1-1 TRBD1 TRBV19 . CASSIQGATMNTEAFF TGTGCCAGTAGTATTCAGGGGGCTACCATGAACACTGAAGCTTTCTTT
TRBJ1-1 . TRBV21-1 . CASSTYHRVSNTEAFF TGTGCCAGCAGCACGTATCACAGGGTATCGAACACTGAAGCTTTCTTT
TRBJ2-7 TRBD1 TRBV27 . CASSFDWDRNYEQYF TGTGCCAGCAGTTTCGATTGGGACAGGAACTACGAGCAGTACTTC
TRBJ2-5 TRBD2 TRBV7-9 . CASSPLAEETQYF TGTGCCAGCAGCCCACTAGCGGAAGAGACCCAGTACTTC
TRBJ2-5 . TRBV15 . CATSRERTEYQETQYF TGTGCCACCAGCAGAGAGCGGACAGAGTACCAAGAGACCCAGTACTTC
TRBJ2-1 . TRBV11-2 . CASSFGGGPVGQFF TGTGCCAGCAGCTTTGGGGGGGGGCCGGTCGGGCAGTTCTTC
TRBJ1-1 . TRBV27 . CASSFSPGRGEAFF TGTGCCAGCAGTTTCTCCCCCGGGAGGGGTGAAGCTTTCTTT
TRBJ1-2 TRBD1 TRBV15 . CATSSSRDRALNYGYTF TGTGCCACCAGCAGTTCACGTGACAGGGCCCTTAACTATGGCTACACCTTC
TRBJ2-7 . TRBV2 . CASGSDRQYF TGTGCCAGCGGTTCGGACAGACAGTACTTC
TRBJ2-3 . TRBV6-5 . CASSYSKRTDTQYF TGTGCCAGCAGTTACTCGAAGAGGACAGATACGCAGTATTTT
TRBJ1-2 TRBD1 TRBV11-2 . CASRLRGLDYGYTF TGTGCCAGCAGACTCAGGGGGCTAGACTATGGCTACACCTTC
TRBJ2-2 . TRBV4-1 . CASARDSLTGELFF TGCGCCAGCGCCAGGGACTCCCTCACCGGGGAGCTGTTTTTT
TRBJ2-3 TRBD2 TRBV7-3 . CASSLSGGALDTQYF TGTGCCAGCAGCCTCAGCGGGGGGGCCTTAGATACGCAGTATTTT